This TCR beta chain was profiled in a study of metastatic and nonmetastatic thyroid tumors. Study at large: Thyroid patients, malignant and benign, had repertoires compared across blood and tumor or nodule tissue.

Comment on this clone: The antigen remains unidentified.

TCRdb re-analyzed the PCR reads through MiXCR. The table shows tens of thousands of clones, with roughly a quarter occurring only once. Study outcomes and limitations: For both blood and tumor, malignant thyroid tumors reportedly showed significantly higher TCR beta diversity than benign nodules did.

Germline V gene data show CDR1 as KGHSH and CDR2 as LQKENI. The CDR3 sequence is 15 residues long. The J segment lost 3 bases and the V segment lost 4 bases, leaving 4 bases of the junction unmatched. Every patient was untreated before thyroid surgery. The rearrangement joins TRBV18 to TRBJ2-2; 8 bases agree with TRBD2. The sequence was obtained from a female donor with papillary thyroid cancer or a benign thyroid nodule (not recorded which). Some clones in this sample may be carry-over from other donors' samples. Specimen: blood. As DNA, the CDR3 is TGTGCCAGCTCACGAGTACTAGCGGACACCGGGGAGCTGTTTTTT. Protein product: CASSRVLADTGELFF.